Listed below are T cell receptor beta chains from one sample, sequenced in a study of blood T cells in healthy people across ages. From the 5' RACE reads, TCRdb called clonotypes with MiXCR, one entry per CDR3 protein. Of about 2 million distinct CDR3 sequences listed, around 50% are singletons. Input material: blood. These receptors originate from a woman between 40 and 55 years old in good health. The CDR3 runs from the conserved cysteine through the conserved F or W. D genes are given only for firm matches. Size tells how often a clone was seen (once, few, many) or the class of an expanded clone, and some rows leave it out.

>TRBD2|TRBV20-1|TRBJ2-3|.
CSANNPASGGGVDTQYF
TGCAGTGCGAATAACCCCGCTAGCGGGGGAGGGGTAGATACGCAGTATTTT
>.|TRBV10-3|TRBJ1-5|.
CAISEGREDQPQHF
TGTGCCATCAGTGAGGGCAGGGAAGATCAGCCCCAGCATTTT
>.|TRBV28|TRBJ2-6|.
CACSLNPRSSGANVLTF
TGTGCCTGCAGTTTAAACCCCAGGAGCTCTGGGGCCAACGTCCTGACTTTC
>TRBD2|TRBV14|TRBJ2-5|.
CASSQGEGQETQYF
TGTGCCAGCAGCCAGGGGGAGGGTCAAGAGACCCAGTACTTC
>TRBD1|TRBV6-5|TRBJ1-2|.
CASCYSTGDGYTF
TGTGCCAGCTGTTACTCGACAGGGGATGGCTACACCTTC
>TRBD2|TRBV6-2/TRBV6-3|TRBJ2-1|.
CASSHGGGPYNEQFF
TGTGCCAGCAGTCACGGGGGGGGCCCCTACAATGAGCAGTTCTTC
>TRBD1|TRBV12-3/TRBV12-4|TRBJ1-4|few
CASRRIAGGKLFF
TGTGCCAGCAGGCGGATCGCAGGGGGAAAACTGTTTTTT
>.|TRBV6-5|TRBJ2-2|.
CASSTGRGDTGELFF
TGTGCCAGCAGTACGGGTCGAGGGGACACCGGGGAGCTGTTTTTT
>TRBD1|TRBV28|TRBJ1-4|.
CASSSIQGVVEKLFF
TGTGCCAGCAGTTCAATCCAGGGGGTAGTTGAAAAACTGTTTTTT
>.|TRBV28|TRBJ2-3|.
CASFGSGVLDTQYF
TGTGCCAGCTTCGGGTCAGGGGTTCTCGATACGCAGTATTTT
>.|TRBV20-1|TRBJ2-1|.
CSALSRGNEQFF
TGCAGTGCTCTCTCTAGGGGGAATGAGCAGTTCTTC
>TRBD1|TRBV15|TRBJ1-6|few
CATGSGTGDSPLHF
TGTGCCACCGGCTCTGGGACAGGGGATTCACCCCTCCACTTT
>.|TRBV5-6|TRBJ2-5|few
CASSRRPGIQETQYF
TGTGCCAGCAGCCGTAGGCCGGGGATCCAAGAGACCCAGTACTTC
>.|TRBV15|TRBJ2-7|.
CATSRDFGEQYF
TGTGCCACCAGCAGGGACTTCGGCGAGCAGTACTTC
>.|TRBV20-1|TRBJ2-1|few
CSAPKSGRRVNEQFF
TGCAGTGCTCCGAAATCGGGACGCCGGGTCAATGAGCAGTTCTTC
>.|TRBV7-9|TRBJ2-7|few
CASSFLGPYEQYF
TGTGCCAGCAGCTTTTTAGGTCCTTACGAGCAGTACTTC
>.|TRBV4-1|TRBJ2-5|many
CASSQTQGWETQYF
TGCGCCAGCAGCCAAACCCAGGGGTGGGAGACCCAGTACTTC
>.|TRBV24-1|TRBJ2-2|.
CATSDWGLNTGELFF
TGTGCCACCAGTGATTGGGGCCTTAACACCGGGGAGCTGTTTTTT
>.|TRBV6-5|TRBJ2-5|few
CASSEMGNDQETQYF
TGTGCCAGCAGTGAAATGGGCAATGACCAAGAGACCCAGTACTTC
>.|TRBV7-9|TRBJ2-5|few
CASSPIDWETQYF
TGTGCCAGCAGCCCGATCGATTGGGAGACCCAGTACTTC
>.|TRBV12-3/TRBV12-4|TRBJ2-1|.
CASSSALYNEQFF
TGTGCCAGCAGTTCGGCATTGTACAATGAGCAGTTCTTC
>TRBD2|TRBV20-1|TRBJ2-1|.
CSAVPFRAGVYNEQFF
TGCAGTGCTGTCCCCTTCCGAGCGGGGGTCTACAATGAGCAGTTCTTC